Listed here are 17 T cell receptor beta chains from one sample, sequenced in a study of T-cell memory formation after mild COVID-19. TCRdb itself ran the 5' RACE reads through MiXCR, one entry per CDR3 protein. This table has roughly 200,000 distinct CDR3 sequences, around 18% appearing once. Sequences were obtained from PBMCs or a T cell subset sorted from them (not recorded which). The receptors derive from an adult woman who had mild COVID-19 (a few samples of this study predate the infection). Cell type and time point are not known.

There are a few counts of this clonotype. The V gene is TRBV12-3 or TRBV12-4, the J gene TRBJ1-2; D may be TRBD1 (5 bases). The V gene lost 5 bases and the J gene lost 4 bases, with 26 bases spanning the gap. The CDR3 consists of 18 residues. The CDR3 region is CASSQAGGEVRGSYGYTF. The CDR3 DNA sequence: TGTGCCAGCAGTCAGGCCGGGGGAGAGGTCCGAGGTTCCTATGGCTACACCTTC.

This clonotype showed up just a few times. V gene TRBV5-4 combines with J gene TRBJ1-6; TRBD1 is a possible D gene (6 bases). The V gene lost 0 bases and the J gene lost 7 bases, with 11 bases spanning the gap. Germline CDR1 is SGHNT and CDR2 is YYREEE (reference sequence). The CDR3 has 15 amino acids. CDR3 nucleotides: TGTGCCAGCAGCTTGGGGGGGGGCATGAATTCACCCCTCCACTTT. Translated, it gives CASSLGGGMNSPLHF. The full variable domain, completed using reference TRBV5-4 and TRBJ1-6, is ETGVTQSPTHLIKTRGQQVTLRCSSQSGHNTVSWYQQALGQGPQFIFQYYREEENGRGNFPPRFSGLQFPNYSSELNVNALELDDSALYLCASSLGGGMNSPLHFGNGTRLTVT.

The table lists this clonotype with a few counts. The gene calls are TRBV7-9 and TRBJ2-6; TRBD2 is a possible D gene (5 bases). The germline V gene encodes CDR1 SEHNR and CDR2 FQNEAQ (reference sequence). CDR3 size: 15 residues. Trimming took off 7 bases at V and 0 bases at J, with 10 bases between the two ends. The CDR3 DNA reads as TGTGCCAGCAAGGAGGCGAACTCTGGGGCCAACGTCCTGACTTTC. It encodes CASKEANSGANVLTF.

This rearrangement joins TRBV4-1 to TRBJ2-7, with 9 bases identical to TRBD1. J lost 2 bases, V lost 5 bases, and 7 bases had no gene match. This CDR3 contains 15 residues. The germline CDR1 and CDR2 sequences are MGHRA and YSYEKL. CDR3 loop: CASSVPGQGTYEQYF. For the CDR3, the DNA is TGCGCCAGCAGCGTTCCGGGACAGGGAACCTACGAGCAGTACTTC.

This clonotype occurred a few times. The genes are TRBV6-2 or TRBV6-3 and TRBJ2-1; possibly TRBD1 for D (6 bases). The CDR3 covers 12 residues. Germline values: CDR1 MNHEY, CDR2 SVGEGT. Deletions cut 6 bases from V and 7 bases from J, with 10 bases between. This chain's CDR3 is CASRDSLNEQFF. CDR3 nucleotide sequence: TGTGCCAGCAGGGACAGCCTAAATGAGCAGTTCTTC.

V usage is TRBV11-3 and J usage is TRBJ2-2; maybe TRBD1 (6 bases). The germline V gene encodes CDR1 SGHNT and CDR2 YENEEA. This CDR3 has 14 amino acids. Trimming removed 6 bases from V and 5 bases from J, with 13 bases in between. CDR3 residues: CASSHRVETGELFF. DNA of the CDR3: TGTGCCAGCAGTCACAGGGTTGAAACCGGGGAGCTGTTTTTT.

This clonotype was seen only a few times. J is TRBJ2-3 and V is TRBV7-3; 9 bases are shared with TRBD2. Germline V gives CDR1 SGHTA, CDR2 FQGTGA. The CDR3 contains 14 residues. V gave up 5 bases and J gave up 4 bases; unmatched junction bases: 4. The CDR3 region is CASSPGTSSDTQYF. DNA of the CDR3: TGTGCCAGCAGCCCCGGGACTAGCTCAGATACGCAGTATTTT.

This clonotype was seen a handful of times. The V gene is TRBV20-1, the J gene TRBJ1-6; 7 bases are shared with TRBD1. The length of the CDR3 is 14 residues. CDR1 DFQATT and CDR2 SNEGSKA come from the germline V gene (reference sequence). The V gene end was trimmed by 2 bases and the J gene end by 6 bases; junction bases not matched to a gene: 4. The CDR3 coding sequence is TGCAGTGCTAGACTGACAGGGACTAATTCACCCCTCCACTTT. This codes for CSARLTGTNSPLHF.

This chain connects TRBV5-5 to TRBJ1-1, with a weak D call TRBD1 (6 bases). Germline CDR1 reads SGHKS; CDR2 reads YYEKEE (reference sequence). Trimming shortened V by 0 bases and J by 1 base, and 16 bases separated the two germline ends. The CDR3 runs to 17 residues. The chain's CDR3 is CASSLAGGLPPNTEAFF. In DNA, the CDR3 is TGTGCCAGCAGCTTGGCCGGGGGCCTTCCCCCGAACACTGAAGCTTTCTTT.

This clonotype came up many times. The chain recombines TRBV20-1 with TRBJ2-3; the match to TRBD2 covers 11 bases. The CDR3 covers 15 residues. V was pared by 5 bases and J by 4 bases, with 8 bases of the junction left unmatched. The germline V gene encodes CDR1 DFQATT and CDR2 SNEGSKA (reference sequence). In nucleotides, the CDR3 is TGCAGTGCTCGCAAACTTAGCGGGAGGGCAGATACGCAGTATTTT. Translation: CSARKLSGRADTQYF.

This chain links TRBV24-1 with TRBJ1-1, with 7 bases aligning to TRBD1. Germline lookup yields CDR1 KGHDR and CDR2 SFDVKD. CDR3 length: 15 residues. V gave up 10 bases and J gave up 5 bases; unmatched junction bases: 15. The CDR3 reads CATGVGGTASTEAFF. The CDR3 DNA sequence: TGTGCCACTGGGGTGGGCGGGACAGCCTCAACTGAAGCTTTCTTT.

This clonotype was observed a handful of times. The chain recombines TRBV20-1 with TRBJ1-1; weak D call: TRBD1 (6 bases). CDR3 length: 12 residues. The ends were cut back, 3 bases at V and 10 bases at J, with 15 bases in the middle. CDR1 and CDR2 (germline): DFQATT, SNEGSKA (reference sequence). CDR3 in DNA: TGCAGTGCTAGGCGACAGGCCTGGGGAGCTTTCTTT. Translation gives CSARRQAWGAFF.

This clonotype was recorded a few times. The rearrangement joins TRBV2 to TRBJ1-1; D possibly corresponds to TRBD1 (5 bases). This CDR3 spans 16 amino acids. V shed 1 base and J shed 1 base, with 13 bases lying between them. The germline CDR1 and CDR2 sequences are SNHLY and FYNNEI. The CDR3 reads CASSEDQQGRNTEAFF. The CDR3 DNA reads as TGTGCCAGCAGTGAAGACCAGCAGGGACGGAACACTGAAGCTTTCTTT.

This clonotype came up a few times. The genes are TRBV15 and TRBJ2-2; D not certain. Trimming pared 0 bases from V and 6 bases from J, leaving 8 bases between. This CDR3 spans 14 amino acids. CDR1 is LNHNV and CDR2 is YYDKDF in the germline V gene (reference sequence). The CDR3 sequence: CATSRDLGPGELFF. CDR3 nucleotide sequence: TGTGCCACCAGCAGAGATCTCGGACCCGGGGAGCTGTTTTTT.

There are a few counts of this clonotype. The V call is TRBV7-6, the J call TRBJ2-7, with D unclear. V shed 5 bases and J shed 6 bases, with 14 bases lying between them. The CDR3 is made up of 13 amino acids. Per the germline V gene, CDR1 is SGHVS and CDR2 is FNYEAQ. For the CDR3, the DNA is TGTGCCAGCAGCATGGGCCGCTTCACCGAGCAGTACTTC. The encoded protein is CASSMGRFTEQYF.

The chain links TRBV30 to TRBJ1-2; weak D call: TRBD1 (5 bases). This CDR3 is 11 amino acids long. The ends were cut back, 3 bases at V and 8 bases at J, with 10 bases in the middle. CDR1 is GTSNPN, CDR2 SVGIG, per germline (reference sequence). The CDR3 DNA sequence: TGTGCCTGGAGCGGGGGTTTGGGCTACACCTTC. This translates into CAWSGGLGYTF.

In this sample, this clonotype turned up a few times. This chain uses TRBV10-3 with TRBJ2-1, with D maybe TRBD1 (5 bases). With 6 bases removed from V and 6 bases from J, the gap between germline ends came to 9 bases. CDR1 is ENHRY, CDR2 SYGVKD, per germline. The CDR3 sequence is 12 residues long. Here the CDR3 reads CAISFQGNEQFF. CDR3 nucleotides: TGTGCCATCAGCTTCCAGGGCAATGAGCAGTTCTTC.